This T cell receptor beta chain appears in the sequencing data of a study of CD8+CD57+ T cells in acquired aplastic anemia. Deletions cut 0 bases from V and 10 bases from J, with 14 bases between. The CDR3 consists of 13 residues. The germline CDR1 and CDR2 sequences are DFQATT and SNEGSKA (reference sequence). A single count supports this clonotype. The TCR beta profiling, which covered VDJ combination and CDR3 sequence, was carried out using genomic DNA as the template. TCRdb reprocessed the reads with MiXCR, giving one entry per CDR3 protein. Of 400,000 to 500,000 distinct CDR3 sequences in the sample, approximately 70% were seen once.

This rearrangement joins TRBV20-1 to TRBJ2-3, with a possible D match to TRBD1 (5 bases). The clonotype was recovered from a human donor in good health, serving as a control. Sequenced input: sorted CD4+, CD8+, or CD8+CD57+ T cells (not recorded which) from PBMCs. CDR3: CSAREQGFDSQYF. The CDR3 DNA reads as TGCAGTGCTAGAGAGCAGGGTTTCGATTCGCAGTATTTT.